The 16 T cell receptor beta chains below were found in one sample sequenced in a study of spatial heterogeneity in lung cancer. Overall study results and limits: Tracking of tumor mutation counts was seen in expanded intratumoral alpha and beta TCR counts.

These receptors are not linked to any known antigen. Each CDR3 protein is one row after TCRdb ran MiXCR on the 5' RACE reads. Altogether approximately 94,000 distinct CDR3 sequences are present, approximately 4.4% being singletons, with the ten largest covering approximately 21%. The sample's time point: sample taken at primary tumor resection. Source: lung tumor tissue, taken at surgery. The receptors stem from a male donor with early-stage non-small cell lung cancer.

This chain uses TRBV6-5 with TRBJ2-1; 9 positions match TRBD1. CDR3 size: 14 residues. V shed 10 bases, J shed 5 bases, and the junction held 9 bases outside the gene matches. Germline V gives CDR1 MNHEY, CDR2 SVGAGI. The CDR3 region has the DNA TGTGCCACCAATTCCGGGACAGGGAACAATGAGCAGTTCTTC. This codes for CATNSGTGNNEQFF.

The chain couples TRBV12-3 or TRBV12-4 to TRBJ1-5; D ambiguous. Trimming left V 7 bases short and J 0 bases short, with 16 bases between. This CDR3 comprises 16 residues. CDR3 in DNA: TGTGCCAGCACCCCTGCTCGGGGATATAGCAATCAGCCCCAGCATTTT. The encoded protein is CASTPARGYSNQPQHF.

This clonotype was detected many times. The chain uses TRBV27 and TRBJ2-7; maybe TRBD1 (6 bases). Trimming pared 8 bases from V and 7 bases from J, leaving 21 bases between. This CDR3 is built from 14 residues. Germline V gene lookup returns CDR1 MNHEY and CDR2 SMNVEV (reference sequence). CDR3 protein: CASSDLTGLREQYF. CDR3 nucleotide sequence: TGTGCCAGCTCAGACCTGACAGGTTTGAGGGAGCAGTACTTC.

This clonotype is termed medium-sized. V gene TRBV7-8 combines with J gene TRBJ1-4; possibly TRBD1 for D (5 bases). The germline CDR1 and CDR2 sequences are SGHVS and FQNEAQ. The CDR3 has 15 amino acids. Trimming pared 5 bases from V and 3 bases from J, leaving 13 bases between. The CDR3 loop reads CASSQTPGPNEKLFF. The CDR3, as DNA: TGTGCCAGCAGCCAAACCCCAGGGCCTAATGAAAAACTGTTTTTT.

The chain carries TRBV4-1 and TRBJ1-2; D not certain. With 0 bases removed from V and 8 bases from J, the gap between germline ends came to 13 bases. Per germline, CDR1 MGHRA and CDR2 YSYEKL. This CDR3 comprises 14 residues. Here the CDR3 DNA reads TGCGCCAGCAGCCAAGATTCGGCCGGTCGGGGCTACACCTTC. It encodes CASSQDSAGRGYTF.

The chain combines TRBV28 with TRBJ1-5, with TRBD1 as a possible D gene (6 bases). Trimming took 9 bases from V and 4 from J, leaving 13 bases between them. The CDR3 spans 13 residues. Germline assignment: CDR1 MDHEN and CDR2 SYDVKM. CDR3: CASTGQLNQPQHF. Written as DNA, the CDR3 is TGTGCCAGTACAGGACAGCTAAATCAGCCCCAGCATTTT.

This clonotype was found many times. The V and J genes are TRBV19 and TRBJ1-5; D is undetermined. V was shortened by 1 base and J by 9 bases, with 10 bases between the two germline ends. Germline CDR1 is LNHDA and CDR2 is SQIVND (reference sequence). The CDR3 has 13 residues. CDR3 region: CASSIVDSPPQHF. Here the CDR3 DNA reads TGTGCCAGTAGTATAGTGGATTCCCCGCCCCAGCATTTT.

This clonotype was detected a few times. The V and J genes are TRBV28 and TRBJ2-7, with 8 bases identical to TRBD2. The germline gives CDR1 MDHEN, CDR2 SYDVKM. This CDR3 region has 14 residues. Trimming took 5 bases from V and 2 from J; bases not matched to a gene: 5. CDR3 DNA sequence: TGTGCCAGCAGTGGTCGGGGGGGCACCTACGAGCAGTACTTC. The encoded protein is CASSGRGGTYEQYF.

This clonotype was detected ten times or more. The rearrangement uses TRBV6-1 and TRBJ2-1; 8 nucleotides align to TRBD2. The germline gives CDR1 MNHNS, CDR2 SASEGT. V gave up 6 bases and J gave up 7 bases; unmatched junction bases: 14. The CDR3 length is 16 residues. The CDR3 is CASRRGGTRGRNEQFF. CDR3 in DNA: TGTGCCAGCAGGAGAGGGGGGACTAGGGGTCGTAATGAGCAGTTCTTC.

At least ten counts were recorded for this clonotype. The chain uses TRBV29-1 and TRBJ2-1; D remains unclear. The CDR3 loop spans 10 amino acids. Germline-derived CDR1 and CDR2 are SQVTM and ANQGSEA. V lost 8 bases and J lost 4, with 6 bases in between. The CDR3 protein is CSRVYNEQFF. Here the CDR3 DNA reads TGCAGCCGAGTATACAATGAGCAGTTCTTC.

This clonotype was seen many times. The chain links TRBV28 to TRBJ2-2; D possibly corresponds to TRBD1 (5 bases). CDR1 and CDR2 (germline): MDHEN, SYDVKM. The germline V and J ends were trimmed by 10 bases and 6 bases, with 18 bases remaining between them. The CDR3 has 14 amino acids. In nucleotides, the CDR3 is TGTGCCACCTACCGGACACTTGGGGCCGGGGAGCTGTTTTTT. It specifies CATYRTLGAGELFF.

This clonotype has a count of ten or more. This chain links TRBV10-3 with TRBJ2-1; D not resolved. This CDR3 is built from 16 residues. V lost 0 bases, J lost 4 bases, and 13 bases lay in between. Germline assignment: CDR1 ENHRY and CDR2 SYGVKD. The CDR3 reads CAISESLPQVYNEQFF. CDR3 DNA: TGTGCCATCAGTGAGTCACTACCCCAGGTTTACAATGAGCAGTTCTTC.

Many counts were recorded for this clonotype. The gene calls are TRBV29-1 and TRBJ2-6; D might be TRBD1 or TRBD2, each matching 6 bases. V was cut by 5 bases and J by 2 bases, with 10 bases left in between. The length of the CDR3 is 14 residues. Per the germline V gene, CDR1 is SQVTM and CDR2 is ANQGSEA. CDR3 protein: CSVSGGTGANVLTF. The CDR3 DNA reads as TGCAGCGTTTCCGGGGGCACTGGGGCCAACGTCCTGACTTTC.

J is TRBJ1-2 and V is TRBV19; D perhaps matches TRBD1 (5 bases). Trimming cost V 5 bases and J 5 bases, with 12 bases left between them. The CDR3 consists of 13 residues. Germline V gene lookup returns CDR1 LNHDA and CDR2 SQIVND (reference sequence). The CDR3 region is CASSERTLYGYTF. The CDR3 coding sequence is TGTGCCAGTAGTGAAAGGACACTATATGGCTACACCTTC.

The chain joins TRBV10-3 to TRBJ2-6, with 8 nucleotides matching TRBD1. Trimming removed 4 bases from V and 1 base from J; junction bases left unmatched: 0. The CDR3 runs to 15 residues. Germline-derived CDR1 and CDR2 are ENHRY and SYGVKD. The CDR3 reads CAISGTGSGANVLTF. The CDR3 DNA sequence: TGTGCCATCAGTGGGACAGGGTCTGGGGCCAACGTCCTGACTTTC.

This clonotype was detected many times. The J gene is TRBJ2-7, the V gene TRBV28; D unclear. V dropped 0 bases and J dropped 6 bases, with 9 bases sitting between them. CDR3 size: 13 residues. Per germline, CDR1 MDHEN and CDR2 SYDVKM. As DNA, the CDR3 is TGTGCCAGCAGTTTATGGGTCGTTTCCGAGCAGTACTTC. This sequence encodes CASSLWVVSEQYF.